A single sample gave rise to the 27 T cell receptor beta chains below, sequenced in a study of cytomegalovirus exposure and HLA in healthy donors. The PCR contained 60 Vbeta and 13 Jbeta primers. Clones were read by immunoSEQ multiplex PCR, and TCRdb kept only the in-frame ones, dropping some. This table has about 120,000 clones, around three quarters appearing once. Sequencing input: PBMCs. Receptors originate from a female donor in good health and CMV-seronegative.

Of note for this clone: One end of the junction fails to match germline, which may point to a read error. The chain combines TRBV7-9 with TRBJ2-2, with a weak D call TRBD2 (6 bases). The CDR3 spans 15 residues. Germline CDR1 SEHNR, CDR2 FQNEAQ (reference sequence). CDR3 sequence reads: CSSSLVSGDTGELFF. Written as DNA, the CDR3 is TGTTCCAGCAGCTTAGTGTCGGGAGACACCGGGGAGCTGTTTTTT.

The sample holds a few counts of this clone. The chain combines TRBV7-9 with TRBJ2-3, with 7 bases fitting TRBD2. Looked up from germline, CDR1 is SEHNR and CDR2 is FQNEAQ (reference sequence). The CDR3 loop spans 15 amino acids. V lost 1 base and J lost 3; bases outside the gene matches: 4. DNA for the CDR3: TGTGCCAGCAGCTTAGGGGCGGGGGATACAGATACGCAGTATTTT. Its protein is CASSLGAGDTDTQYF.

The gene calls are TRBV5-5 and TRBJ1-1; D not resolved. Germline CDR1 SGHKS, CDR2 YYEKEE (reference sequence). V lost 7 bases to trimming and J lost 0 bases, with 16 bases between them. The CDR3 consists of 15 residues. This chain's CDR3 is CASGSGVSVNTEAFF. The CDR3 DNA reads as TGTGCCAGCGGGAGCGGGGTAAGCGTGAACACTGAAGCTTTCTTT.

V usage is TRBV7-8 and J usage is TRBJ1-5, with D possibly matching TRBD1 (5 bases). The CDR3 length is 15 residues. Trimming removed 1 base at V and 7 bases at J, with 14 bases between. CDR1 and CDR2 (germline): SGHVS, FQNEAQ. In DNA form, the CDR3 reads TGTGCCAGCAGCTTAGGGGCCGGGGGGTTGCAGCCCCAGCATTTT. Its translation is CASSLGAGGLQPQHF.

The rearrangement uses TRBV2 and TRBJ1-2; 7 bases match TRBD1. Per germline, CDR1 SNHLY and CDR2 FYNNEI. The length of the CDR3 is 15 residues. Trimming took 4 bases from V and 6 from J; bases not matched to a gene: 11. CDR3 sequence reads: CASSGVQGKRNGYTF. CDR3 nucleotides: TGTGCCAGCAGTGGGGTACAGGGGAAGAGGAATGGCTACACCTTC.

The gene calls are TRBV27 and TRBJ2-3; a possible D gene is TRBD2 (5 bases). Per the germline V gene, CDR1 is MNHEY and CDR2 is SMNVEV (reference sequence). This CDR3 is built from 15 residues. The V and J ends lost 2 bases and 6 bases respectively, with 15 bases between them. For the CDR3, the DNA is TGTGCCAGCAGTTTAAGTTTCGGCGGGTCGGATACGCAGTATTTT. This codes for CASSLSFGGSDTQYF.

The chain couples TRBV27 to TRBJ2-5; 7 bases are a match to TRBD2. CDR1 and CDR2 from the germline V gene are MNHEY and SMNVEV (reference sequence). Trimming removed 5 bases from V and 6 bases from J; junction bases left unmatched: 6. CDR3 length: 13 residues. CDR3 in amino acids: CASSLGGFKTQYF. The CDR3 nucleotides are TGTGCCAGCAGTCTGGGGGGGTTCAAGACCCAGTACTTC.

The chain is built from TRBV4-1 and TRBJ1-4, with 8 positions matching TRBD1. CDR1 MGHRA and CDR2 YSYEKL come from the germline V gene. Germline trimming cut 0 bases from V and 4 bases from J; bases unmatched to any gene: 4. There are 16 residues in the CDR3. The CDR3 DNA is TGCGCCAGCAGCCAAGATGTGGGGACAGGTAATGAAAAACTGTTTTTT. This encodes CASSQDVGTGNEKLFF.

The V call is TRBV10-3, the J call TRBJ2-1; 12 bases line up with TRBD2. The CDR3 contains 16 residues. V dropped 0 bases and J dropped 10; count of bases not matched to a gene: 7. Per the germline V gene, CDR1 is ENHRY and CDR2 is SYGVKD. CDR3 DNA: TGTGCCATCAGTGAGTCCTCTAGCGGGGGGGTTGGAGAGCAGTTCTTC. This sequence encodes CAISESSSGGVGEQFF.

V usage is TRBV2 and J usage is TRBJ2-5, with D tentatively TRBD1 (5 bases). Germline V gene data show CDR1 as SNHLY and CDR2 as FYNNEI. V dropped 8 bases and J dropped 2 bases, with 12 bases sitting between them. The CDR3 contains 13 residues. The CDR3 DNA is TGTGCCAGCCTTCAGGGAAGGCAAGAGACCCAGTACTTC. This sequence encodes CASLQGRQETQYF.

V usage is TRBV5-1 and J usage is TRBJ1-4; TRBD1 matches 9 bases. V lost 4 bases and J lost 5; bases outside the gene matches: 3. Germline V lookup: CDR1 SGHRS, CDR2 YFSETQ. This CDR3 has 14 residues. The CDR3, as DNA: TGCGCCAGCAGCACGGACAGGGGAAATGAAAAACTGTTTTTT. Translating it yields CASSTDRGNEKLFF.

The chain employs TRBV7-2 and TRBJ1-2; 7 nucleotides line up with TRBD1. The CDR3 consists of 13 residues. The germline V gene encodes CDR1 SGHTA and CDR2 FQGNSA. The ends lost 6 bases at V and 8 bases at J; junction bases unmatched: 9. CDR3 sequence (DNA): TGTGCCAGCAGTCAAGACAGGGCGTCAGGCTACACCTTC. Translation gives CASSQDRASGYTF. The whole variable domain, filled in from reference TRBV7-2 and TRBJ1-2, reads GAGVSQSPSNKVTEKGKDVELRCDPISGHTALYWYRQSLGQGLEFLIYFQGNSAPDKSGLPSDRFSAERTGGSVSTLTIQRTQQEDSAVYLCASSQDRASGYTFGSGTRLTVV.

J is TRBJ2-3 and V is TRBV5-6; 7 bases match TRBD2. The CDR3 is 13 amino acids. The V and J ends lost 2 bases and 7 bases, in that order; junction bases with no gene match: 4. The germline V gene encodes CDR1 SGHDT and CDR2 YYEEEE. CDR3: CASSFRLANTQYF. As DNA, the CDR3 is TGTGCCAGCAGCTTCCGACTAGCAAATACGCAGTATTTT.

This clone turned up a few times. The chain recombines TRBV11-2 with TRBJ2-7, with D unresolved. V was clipped by 2 bases and J by 3 bases, with 20 bases between them. The germline V gene encodes CDR1 SGHAT and CDR2 FQNNGV. CDR3 size: 17 residues. The CDR3 DNA follows: TGTGCCAGCAGCTTAATCCCTCTGCAGTCTCCCCTCTACGAGCAGTACTTC. It codes for CASSLIPLQSPLYEQYF.

The rearrangement links TRBV19 to TRBJ1-5; D is perhaps TRBD1 (6 bases). Germline V gene sequence: CDR1 LNHDA, CDR2 SQIVND (reference sequence). Trimming shortened V by 4 bases and J by 0 bases, and 13 bases separated the two germline ends. This CDR3 is built from 16 residues. The CDR3 loop is CASSRWSGDSNQPQHF. The CDR3 nucleotides read TGTGCCAGTAGTAGGTGGTCAGGGGATAGCAATCAGCCCCAGCATTTT. Variable domain in full (rest from reference TRBV19 and TRBJ1-5): DGGITQSPKYLFRKEGQNVTLSCEQNLNHDAMYWYRQDPGQGLRLIYYSQIVNDFQKGDIAEGYSVSREKKESFPLTVTSAQKNPTAFYLCASSRWSGDSNQPQHFGDGTRLSIL.

With regard to this clone: Other DNA sequences within the sample encode an identical CDR3. V usage is TRBV30 and J usage is TRBJ1-2, with a tentative D call TRBD1 (6 bases). CDR1 and CDR2 (germline): GTSNPN, SVGIG (reference sequence). This CDR3 comprises 12 residues. Trimming took off 1 base at V and 4 bases at J, with 7 bases between the two ends. This CDR3 reads CAWSGGPYGYTF. DNA for the CDR3: TGTGCCTGGAGTGGGGGGCCCTATGGCTACACCTTC.

This chain joins TRBV5-4 and TRBJ1-5; perhaps TRBD1 as D (5 bases). The CDR3 runs to 14 residues. From germline, CDR1 is SGHNT and CDR2 YYREEE (reference sequence). V was pared by 3 bases and J by 3 bases, with 10 bases between. CDR3 sequence: CASSSQGSNQPQHF. CDR3 in DNA: TGTGCCAGCAGCTCGCAGGGATCCAATCAGCCCCAGCATTTT.

J is TRBJ1-5 and V is TRBV27, with D hard to call. CDR3 length: 13 residues. V was clipped by 3 bases and J by 5 bases, with 8 bases between them. CDR1 is MNHEY and CDR2 is SMNVEV in the germline V gene (reference sequence). The CDR3 spells CASSFTAYQPQHF. The CDR3 DNA sequence: TGTGCCAGCAGTTTTACAGCTTATCAGCCCCAGCATTTT.

The rearrangement links TRBV7-9 to TRBJ2-7; D might be TRBD1 (7 bases). The CDR3 loop spans 14 amino acids. V was shortened by 7 bases and J by 7 bases, with 20 bases between the two germline ends. The V gene's germline CDR1 is SEHNR and CDR2 FQNEAQ (reference sequence). The CDR3 DNA is TGTGCCAGCACCGGAGGGACAGCCATCATTGAGCAGTACTTC. This codes for CASTGGTAIIEQYF.

V gene TRBV7-9 combines with J gene TRBJ1-3, with a possible D match to TRBD1 (5 bases). Germline V CDR1 and CDR2: SEHNR, FQNEAQ (reference sequence). V lost 5 bases and J 2 bases, leaving 13 bases between the germline ends. CDR3 length equals 15 residues. The chain's CDR3 is CASSLGGIPGNTIYF. The DNA for the CDR3 is TGTGCCAGCAGCCTCGGGGGAATTCCTGGAAACACCATATATTTT.

This clone occurred a few times. This chain links TRBV7-2 with TRBJ2-3; the D gene is possibly TRBD2 (5 bases). The CDR3 totals 14 residues. Trimming removed 3 bases from V and 5 bases from J, with 12 bases in between. The V gene's germline CDR1 is SGHTA and CDR2 FQGNSA. CDR3 sequence reads: CASSLPGVQDTQYF. CDR3 in DNA: TGTGCCAGCAGCTTGCCCGGGGTTCAAGATACGCAGTATTTT.

Here the CDR3 reads CASSAGTEGYTF. As DNA, the CDR3 is TGTGCCAGCAGTGCCGGGACAGAAGGCTACACCTTC. This rearrangement joins TRBV6-1 to TRBJ1-2; TRBD1 matches at 7 bases. CDR1 and CDR2 (germline): MNHNS, SASEGT. With 4 bases clipped from V and 8 bases from J, the junction kept 4 bases outside the gene matches. This CDR3 is 12 amino acids long.

The genes are TRBV6-5 and TRBJ1-6, with TRBD1 matching over 8 bases. This CDR3 spans 16 amino acids. V dropped 4 bases and J dropped 6; count of bases not matched to a gene: 8. The germline V gene has CDR1 MNHEY and CDR2 SVGAGI. Here the CDR3 reads CASSSGQGASNSPLHF. The CDR3 DNA reads as TGTGCCAGCAGTTCTGGACAGGGAGCGAGTAATTCACCCCTCCACTTT.

The DNA of the CDR3 is TGTGCCAGCAGTGAGGGCCCCCTATATGGCTACACCTTC. Its translation: CASSEGPLYGYTF. The chain carries TRBV2 and TRBJ1-2; D remains ambiguous. The CDR3 extends over 13 amino acids. The V gene lost 3 bases and the J gene lost 5 bases, with 10 bases spanning the gap. Germline assignment: CDR1 SNHLY and CDR2 FYNNEI.

V is TRBV2 and J is TRBJ1-1, with TRBD1 as a possible D gene (5 bases). V lost 2 bases and J 5 bases, leaving 9 bases between the germline ends. The CDR3 loop spans 13 amino acids. Per germline, CDR1 SNHLY and CDR2 FYNNEI. CDR3 nucleotide sequence: TGTGCCAGCAGTGAATTGGGGGGAACTGAAGCTTTCTTT. It codes for CASSELGGTEAFF.

V usage is TRBV15 and J usage is TRBJ2-5, with TRBD1 identical over 8 bases. TRBJ2-7 explains the end of the DNA better; the J call may be wrong. Germline V gives CDR1 LNHNV, CDR2 YYDKDF (reference sequence). This CDR3 has 16 residues. The CDR3 nucleotides read TGTGCCACCAGCAGAGATATCACAGGGGGGACCTACGAGCAGTACTTC. Translation: CATSRDITGGTYEQYF.

The V call is TRBV5-1, the J call TRBJ2-2, with D tentatively TRBD2 (5 bases). The CDR3 is 15 amino acids. Germline V gene lookup returns CDR1 SGHRS and CDR2 YFSETQ. The V end lost 5 bases, the J end lost 4 bases, and 15 bases lay between the germline ends. DNA for the CDR3: TGCGCCAGCAGTCCTGCGAATAGCGCCACCGGGGAGCTGTTTTTT. Amino acids: CASSPANSATGELFF.